The 30 T cell receptor beta chains given below trace back to one sample, sequenced in a study of graft-versus-host responses after intestinal transplantation. The antigens these receptors bind are not known. Assay used: immunoSEQ multiplex PCR; TCRdb lists only in-frame clones, some missing. The sample includes 85,000 to 130,000 clones, more than 75% seen only once; the top ten take approximately 1%. This specimen was unstimulated CD4+ T cells sorted from spleen or lymph node cells, taken before intestinal transplant. The receptor set was obtained from a human donor who received an intestinal transplant.

CDR3 loop: CASSVRNTGELFF. The CDR3 DNA sequence: TGTGCCAGCAGCGTTCGGAACACCGGGGAGCTGTTTTTT. The chain uses TRBV7-3 and TRBJ2-2, with D unclear. Germline loops: CDR1 SGHTA, CDR2 FQGTGA. The germline V and J ends were trimmed by 5 bases and 1 base, with 5 bases remaining between them. CDR3 length: 13 amino acids. The whole variable domain, remainder taken from reference TRBV7-3 and TRBJ2-2, is GAGVSQTPSNKVTEKGKYVELRCDPISGHTALYWYRQSLGQGPEFLIYFQGTGAADDSGLPNDRFFAVRPEGSVSTLKIQRTERGDSAVYLCASSVRNTGELFFGEGSRLTVL.

The gene calls are TRBV18 and TRBJ2-5; TRBD1 might be the D (6 bases). CDR1 is KGHSH and CDR2 is LQKENI in the germline V gene. Trimming stripped 6 bases from V and 1 base from J, with 9 bases between. This CDR3 spans 13 amino acids. The CDR3 loop reads CASSRTAQETQYF. For the CDR3, the DNA is TGTGCCAGCTCTCGGACAGCCCAAGAGACCCAGTACTTC.

The gene calls are TRBV6-5 and TRBJ1-2; a weak D match, TRBD1 (6 bases). From germline, CDR1 is MNHEY and CDR2 SVGAGI. Trimming removed 5 bases from V and 7 bases from J, with 11 bases in between. The CDR3 length is 12 residues. CDR3 nucleotides: TGTGCCAGCAGTGAAGGACAGTTTGGCTACACCTTC. Its protein product is CASSEGQFGYTF.

The chain uses TRBV27 and TRBJ1-6, with a tentative D call TRBD1 (6 bases). Germline values: CDR1 MNHEY, CDR2 SMNVEV (reference sequence). This CDR3 comprises 15 residues. V lost 3 bases and J 10 bases, leaving 16 bases between the germline ends. CDR3 sequence: CASSLLSWGGSPLHF. Here the CDR3 DNA reads TGTGCCAGCAGTTTGTTGAGTTGGGGGGGCTCACCCCTCCACTTT.

The chain recombines TRBV5-1 with TRBJ2-5; D gene unclear. V was clipped by 4 bases and J by 5 bases, with 9 bases between them. This CDR3 spans 12 amino acids. CDR1 and CDR2 (germline): SGHRS, YFSETQ. CDR3 sequence: CASSRPGETQYF. The CDR3 coding sequence is TGCGCCAGCAGCCGCCCCGGCGAGACCCAGTACTTC.

J is TRBJ2-7 and V is TRBV18; D may be TRBD2 (6 bases). The CDR3 runs to 15 residues. The V end lost 6 bases, the J end lost 2 bases, and 17 bases lay between the germline ends. Germline CDR1 reads KGHSH; CDR2 reads LQKENI. The CDR3 nucleotides are TGTGCCAGCTCGCCTCTAGACGGGAGCACCTACGAGCAGTACTTC. Protein product: CASSPLDGSTYEQYF. Full variable domain (rest looked up from reference TRBV18 and TRBJ2-7): NAGVMQNPRHLVRRRGQEARLRCSPMKGHSHVYWYRQLPEEGLKFMVYLQKENIIDESGMPKERFSAEFPKEGPSILRIQQVVRGDSAAYFCASSPLDGSTYEQYFGPGTRLTVT.

The V and J genes are TRBV7-9 and TRBJ2-1, with D possibly called TRBD1 or TRBD2 (7 bases each). The CDR3 is made up of 18 amino acids. V was pared by 4 bases and J by 9 bases, with 28 bases between. Germline values: CDR1 SEHNR, CDR2 FQNEAQ (reference sequence). Written as DNA, the CDR3 is TGTGCCAGCAGCTCCAGGGGGGGAATTGGCGGGAGCAGCGGTGAGCAGTTCTTC. The encoded protein is CASSSRGGIGGSSGEQFF.

The chain is built from TRBV7-3 and TRBJ2-5; 13 positions match TRBD2. The CDR3 contains 15 residues. Germline V gives CDR1 SGHTA, CDR2 FQGTGA. The J segment lost 5 bases and the V segment lost 0 bases, leaving 0 bases of the junction unmatched. CDR3 sequence reads: CASSLTTSGGETQYF. CDR3 coding DNA: TGTGCCAGCAGCTTAACGACTAGCGGGGGGGAGACCCAGTACTTC.

The gene calls are TRBV6-5 and TRBJ2-4; D is unresolved. Per the germline V gene, CDR1 is MNHEY and CDR2 is SVGAGI. Trimming shortened V by 5 bases and J by 14 bases, and 16 bases separated the two germline ends. CDR3 length: 12 residues. As DNA, the CDR3 is TGTGCCAGCAGTCAGGACCCGCTCCCGGAGTACTTC. Protein sequence: CASSQDPLPEYF.

The chain employs TRBV11-3 and TRBJ2-1; 7 nucleotides align to TRBD1. Per germline, CDR1 SGHNT and CDR2 YENEEA. This CDR3 has 14 residues. Unmatched junction bases numbered 9, after V lost 5 bases and J lost 8 bases. CDR3 region: CASSDPGGRDEQFF. CDR3 nucleotide sequence: TGTGCCAGCAGCGATCCAGGGGGAAGGGATGAGCAGTTCTTC. Full variable domain (outside the CDR3, taken from reference TRBV11-3 and TRBJ2-1): EAGVVQSPRYKIIEKKQPVAFWCNPISGHNTLYWYLQNLGQGPELLIRYENEEAVDDSQLPKDRFSAERLKGVDSTLKIQPAELGDSAVYLCASSDPGGRDEQFFGPGTRLTVL.

The CDR3 loop reads CASSEARGNYGYTF. CDR3 DNA sequence: TGTGCCAGCAGTGAAGCACGGGGAAACTATGGCTACACCTTC. This chain connects TRBV6-1 to TRBJ1-2; D unresolved. CDR1 and CDR2 from the germline V gene are MNHNS and SASEGT. V lost 0 bases, J lost 2 bases, and 7 bases lay in between. The length of the CDR3 is 14 residues.

The rearrangement links TRBV6-5 to TRBJ2-1; 7 positions match TRBD2. V lost 8 bases to trimming and J lost 4 bases; unmatched junction nucleotides: 5. The CDR3 is 13 amino acids. Germline CDR1 and CDR2: MNHEY and SVGAGI. CDR3 in amino acids: CASGRARYNEQFF. CDR3 in DNA: TGTGCCAGCGGGAGGGCGCGGTACAATGAGCAGTTCTTC.

The chain has TRBV15 and TRBJ2-5; 8 positions agree with TRBD2. Germline V CDR1 and CDR2: LNHNV, YYDKDF (reference sequence). J lost 5 bases, V lost 4 bases, and 9 bases had no gene match. CDR3 length: 15 amino acids. In DNA, the CDR3 is TGTGCCACCAGCACAGGACTAGCCTTAGTTGAGACCCAGTACTTC. Translation: CATSTGLALVETQYF.

V is TRBV29-1 and J is TRBJ2-1, with 10 bases matching TRBD2. J gave up 6 bases and V 3 bases, and 2 bases lay outside the gene matches. The CDR3 sequence is 13 residues long. The germline V gene has CDR1 SQVTM and CDR2 ANQGSEA. The CDR3 loop is CSVDPSGGNEQFF. The DNA of the CDR3 is TGCAGCGTTGATCCTAGCGGGGGCAATGAGCAGTTCTTC.

This chain joins TRBV10-3 and TRBJ2-3; D gene unclear. The CDR3 has 14 amino acids. CDR1 is ENHRY, CDR2 SYGVKD, per germline. V shed 9 bases and J shed 2 bases, with 15 bases lying between them. CDR3 sequence: CAMAKSYSTDTQYF. DNA of the CDR3: TGTGCCATGGCCAAATCCTACTCCACAGATACGCAGTATTTT.

V is TRBV6-6 and J is TRBJ2-1, with TRBD1 matching 9 bases. V dropped 6 bases and J dropped 7; count of bases not matched to a gene: 1. The CDR3 extends over 12 amino acids. Germline V CDR1 and CDR2: MNHNY, SVGAGI (reference sequence). The DNA for the CDR3 is TGTGCCAGCAGGACAGGGGGGAATGAGCAGTTCTTC. Amino acids: CASRTGGNEQFF.

The chain has TRBV6-5 and TRBJ2-7, with D possibly called TRBD1 or TRBD2 (5 bases each). Looked up from germline, CDR1 is MNHEY and CDR2 is SVGAGI. The V and J ends lost 6 bases and 1 base respectively, with 10 bases between them. The CDR3 is 13 residues long. CDR3 coding DNA: TGTGCCAGCAGGGGGACGGTATCCTACGAGCAGTACTTC. Translated: CASRGTVSYEQYF.

This clone has a handful of counts. This sequence joins TRBV7-3 and TRBJ1-5; 11 bases match TRBD1. Trimming at V came to 0 bases and at J to 0 bases, leaving 10 bases not matched to a gene. The CDR3 covers 20 residues. Germline values: CDR1 SGHTA, CDR2 FQGTGA. The CDR3 sequence: CASSLTSDRGRSDSNQPQHF. The CDR3 region has the DNA TGTGCCAGCAGCTTAACGTCGGACAGGGGGCGGTCAGATAGCAATCAGCCCCAGCATTTT.

This sequence joins TRBV2 and TRBJ2-5; TRBD2 aligns across 8 bases. Germline V gene lookup returns CDR1 SNHLY and CDR2 FYNNEI. CDR3 length equals 14 residues. V dropped 6 bases and J dropped 7; count of bases not matched to a gene: 10. The CDR3 loop reads CASREGLGLSTQYF. The CDR3 region has the DNA TGTGCCAGCAGGGAGGGACTAGGTCTCTCGACCCAGTACTTC.

This sequence joins TRBV18 and TRBJ2-7; D unresolved. Germline V CDR1 and CDR2: KGHSH, LQKENI. This CDR3 region has 13 residues. Trimming cost V 2 bases and J 8 bases, with 13 bases left between them. CDR3 residues: CASSPGGDGQQYF. CDR3 sequence (DNA): TGTGCCAGCTCACCAGGCGGAGATGGGCAGCAGTACTTC.

The V gene is TRBV5-6, the J gene TRBJ1-1, with TRBD1 matching over 8 bases. Germline V gene lookup returns CDR1 SGHDT and CDR2 YYEEEE. The V gene end was trimmed by 4 bases and the J gene end by 7 bases; junction bases not matched to a gene: 9. This CDR3 has 14 residues. CDR3 DNA: TGTGCCAGCAGCCCTAGACAGGGGAGGATTGAAGCTTTCTTT. It is translated as CASSPRQGRIEAFF. Using reference TRBV5-6 and TRBJ1-1 for the parts outside the CDR3, the full variable domain is DAGVTQSPTHLIKTRGQQVTLRCSPKSGHDTVSWYQQALGQGPQFIFQYYEEEERQRGNFPDRFSGHQFPNYSSELNVNALLLGDSALYLCASSPRQGRIEAFFGQGTRLTVV.

The chain has TRBV10-1 and TRBJ2-1; D gene ambiguous. This CDR3 is 15 amino acids long. Germline assignment: CDR1 WNHNN and CDR2 SYGVQD (reference sequence). With 0 bases removed from V and 2 bases from J, the gap between germline ends came to 8 bases. The CDR3 is CASSESGVPYNEQFF. Here the CDR3 DNA reads TGCGCCAGCAGTGAGTCGGGTGTACCCTACAATGAGCAGTTCTTC.

V usage is TRBV11-2 and J usage is TRBJ2-7; D is perhaps TRBD1 (6 bases). Looked up from germline, CDR1 is SGHAT and CDR2 is FQNNGV. Between the trimmed V and J ends, which lost 1 base and 3 bases, there was a span of 10 bases. The CDR3 totals 14 residues. The CDR3 is CASSLGTAIYEQYF. The DNA for the CDR3 is TGTGCCAGCAGCTTAGGGACAGCTATCTACGAGCAGTACTTC.

The chain carries TRBV10-1 and TRBJ2-3; a weak D match, TRBD2 (5 bases). Germline V gene sequence: CDR1 WNHNN, CDR2 SYGVQD (reference sequence). The CDR3 runs to 14 residues. Deletions cut 3 bases from V and 5 bases from J, with 12 bases between. The CDR3 reads CASSESGVGDTQYF. The CDR3 DNA reads TGCGCCAGCAGTGAATCCGGGGTTGGAGATACGCAGTATTTT.

The chain joins TRBV2 to TRBJ1-6; 11 bases map to TRBD1. This CDR3 has 16 residues. The germline CDR1 and CDR2 sequences are SNHLY and FYNNEI. V lost 3 bases and J lost 8; bases outside the gene matches: 6. The CDR3 region is CASSDPSGQGDSPLHF. The CDR3 DNA reads as TGTGCCAGCAGTGACCCCTCGGGACAGGGGGATTCACCCCTCCACTTT.

The chain recombines TRBV2 with TRBJ1-1; no definite D call. V lost 4 bases and J 6 bases, leaving 0 bases between the germline ends. This CDR3 is 9 amino acids long. Germline CDR1 reads SNHLY; CDR2 reads FYNNEI. CDR3 coding DNA: TGTGCCAGCAGTGCTGAAGCTTTCTTT. This sequence encodes CASSAEAFF.

This clone was found once. This rearrangement joins TRBV2 to TRBJ1-2; D remains unclear. This CDR3 has 10 amino acids. Trimming shortened V by 6 bases and J by 3 bases, and 2 bases separated the two germline ends. Looked up from germline, CDR1 is SNHLY and CDR2 is FYNNEI. The CDR3 is CASSDYGYTF. The CDR3, as DNA: TGTGCCAGCAGCGACTATGGCTACACCTTC.

The V and J genes are TRBV7-9 and TRBJ1-6; no definite D call. Germline assignment: CDR1 SEHNR and CDR2 FQNEAQ (reference sequence). This CDR3 has 14 amino acids. The V end lost 5 bases, the J end lost 6 bases, and 11 bases lay between the germline ends. This CDR3 reads CASSVDGFNSPLHF. The CDR3 bases are TGTGCCAGCAGCGTCGACGGGTTTAATTCACCCCTCCACTTT.

J is TRBJ2-1 and V is TRBV4-2; D is unresolved. The CDR3 sequence is 15 residues long. V lost 3 bases and J lost 9, with 18 bases in between. Germline CDR1 is LGHNA and CDR2 is YNFKEQ. The CDR3 nucleotides read TGTGCCAGCAGCCAGGACGTGAGTCGTGGACGTGAGCAGTTCTTC. This sequence encodes CASSQDVSRGREQFF.

The CDR3 here is CASSLRGNTEAFF. CDR3 sequence (DNA): TGTGCCAGCAGCCTGAGGGGTAACACTGAAGCTTTCTTT. This chain links TRBV21-1 with TRBJ1-1. TRBV21-1 is labeled a pseudogene. The CDR3 is 13 residues long.